What follows are 15 T cell receptor beta chains derived from one specimen sequenced in a study of blood T cell repertoires in COVID-19 (dated by TCRdb to 2020 to 2022). Library generation was performed with the immunoSEQ multiplex PCR assay. In its TCRdb copy, this immuneACCESS table keeps in-frame sequences only and misses some clones. Where compared with another copy, unresolved V genes explain less than half of these, and the others have no known cause. The sample profile shows tens of thousands of clones; approximately 80% of them were found once. Of the sample, 15% to 20% is held by the ten largest clones. The source material was peripheral blood. The receptors stem from an elderly woman with acute or convalescent COVID-19.

J is TRBJ2-5 and V is TRBV5-1, with D tentatively TRBD2 (6 bases). CDR3 size: 17 residues. Looked up from germline, CDR1 is SGHRS and CDR2 is YFSETQ. The V and J ends lost 2 bases and 0 bases respectively, with 17 bases between them. The CDR3 nucleotides are TGCGCCAGCAGCTTCGGCGGGACGCGGCCCGACCAAGAGACCCAGTACTTC. This translates into CASSFGGTRPDQETQYF.

This chain joins TRBV5-5 and TRBJ2-7; the match to TRBD2 covers 11 bases. In germline, CDR1 is SGHKS, CDR2 YYEKEE (reference sequence). The CDR3 length is 16 residues. The V segment lost 1 base and the J segment 6 bases; nucleotides outside the gene matches: 9. CDR3 sequence (DNA): TGTGCCAGCAGCTTGCCCATAGCGGGAGGGCCTGGCGAGCAGTACTTC. Translation gives CASSLPIAGGPGEQYF. The variable domain in full, completed from reference TRBV5-5 and TRBJ2-7, reads DAGVTQSPTHLIKTRGQQVTLRCSPISGHKSVSWYQQVLGQGPQFIFQYYEKEERGRGNFPDRFSARQFPNYSSELNVNALLLGDSALYLCASSLPIAGGPGEQYFGPGTRLTVT.

CDR3 amino acids: CASSQGGLADSGANVLTF. CDR3 DNA: TGCGCCAGCAGCCAAGGTGGACTAGCGGACTCTGGGGCCAACGTCCTGACTTTC. The V and J genes are TRBV4-1 and TRBJ2-6; 10 nucleotides match TRBD2. Germline V CDR1 and CDR2: MGHRA, YSYEKL. V lost 1 base, J lost 0 bases, and 3 bases stayed unmatched. The CDR3 runs 18 residues.

V gene TRBV9 combines with J gene TRBJ2-7, with D maybe TRBD2 (5 bases). The V and J ends lost 4 bases and 0 bases respectively, with 11 bases between them. The CDR3 contains 14 residues. Germline assignment: CDR1 SGDLS and CDR2 YYNGEE. The CDR3 loop reads CASSPERGSYEQYF. CDR3 sequence (DNA): TGTGCCAGCAGCCCCGAACGGGGCTCCTACGAGCAGTACTTC.

This clone has only one observation. The chain is built from TRBV21-1 and TRBJ2-3; TRBD2 is the table's D call, not checked against the DNA. TRBV21-1 is classified as a pseudogene. This CDR3 is built from 17 residues. CDR3 residues: CASSKESSGGRGDTQYF. The DNA of the CDR3 is TGTGCCAGCAGCAAAGAAAGTAGCGGGGGCAGGGGGGATACGCAGTATTTT.

The CDR3 loop is CASSPTAPFSYEQYF. DNA of the CDR3: TGTGCCAGCTCACCTACAGCTCCCTTTTCCTACGAGCAGTACTTC. The chain uses TRBV18 and TRBJ2-7; D remains unclear. V shed 3 bases and J shed 1 base, with 13 bases lying between them. Germline assignment: CDR1 KGHSH and CDR2 LQKENI. The CDR3 is 15 amino acids.

V is TRBV20-1 and J is TRBJ2-7; D gene unclear. Trimming left V 3 bases short and J 11 bases short, with 11 bases between. Germline V gene sequence: CDR1 DFQATT, CDR2 SNEGSKA (reference sequence). The CDR3 runs 10 residues. In DNA, the CDR3 is TGCAGTGCTAGCTTCAGGAAGGAGTACTTC. The encoded protein is CSASFRKEYF.

The chain recombines TRBV18 with TRBJ1-1; D gene ambiguous. V lost 3 bases, J lost 3 bases, and 17 bases lay in between. CDR3 length: 16 amino acids. In germline, CDR1 is KGHSH, CDR2 LQKENI. Here the CDR3 reads CASSPRVIGRDTEAFF. The CDR3 DNA follows: TGTGCCAGCTCACCGAGAGTGATCGGGAGGGACACTGAAGCTTTCTTT.

Only a few counts were recorded for this clone. The chain couples TRBV10-3 to TRBJ2-7; TRBD1 matches 10 bases. The trim removed 8 bases at V and 4 bases at J, leaving 2 bases unmatched. The CDR3 consists of 12 residues. The germline V gene has CDR1 ENHRY and CDR2 SYGVKD. This chain's CDR3 is CAIGTGEYEQYF. CDR3 bases: TGTGCCATCGGGACAGGGGAGTACGAGCAGTACTTC.

V usage is TRBV2 and J usage is TRBJ2-2; 11 positions agree with TRBD1. CDR3 length: 14 amino acids. The trim removed 6 bases at V and 5 bases at J, leaving 2 bases unmatched. Germline assignment: CDR1 SNHLY and CDR2 FYNNEI. As DNA, the CDR3 is TGTGCCAGCAGAGGACAGGGGGCGACCGGGGAGCTGTTTTTT. It translates to CASRGQGATGELFF.

This clone was recorded many times. The rearrangement joins TRBV2 to TRBJ1-6; 7 bases are shared with TRBD1. The J segment lost 8 bases and the V segment lost 7 bases, leaving 11 bases of the junction unmatched. This CDR3 region has 15 residues. The germline V gene encodes CDR1 SNHLY and CDR2 FYNNEI. The CDR3 reads CASTESGDSYSPLHF. CDR3 nucleotides: TGTGCCAGCACCGAGAGTGGGGACAGCTATTCACCCCTCCACTTT.

The chain couples TRBV19 to TRBJ1-5, with TRBD1 matching 8 bases. This CDR3 region has 17 residues. Germline-derived CDR1 and CDR2 are LNHDA and SQIVND (reference sequence). J lost 4 bases, V lost 3 bases, and 11 bases had no gene match. DNA of the CDR3: TGTGCCAGTAGTATTGCCCCGATTAACAGGGGGAATCAGCCCCAGCATTTT. Translated, it gives CASSIAPINRGNQPQHF.

V gene TRBV6-1 combines with J gene TRBJ2-2; a weak D match, TRBD1 (5 bases). V was shortened by 7 bases and J by 2 bases, with 11 bases between the two germline ends. The CDR3 length is 14 residues. From germline, CDR1 is MNHNS and CDR2 SASEGT. The CDR3 nucleotides read TGTGCCAGCACCCTCCAGGGCAACACCGGGGAGCTGTTTTTT. Amino acid sequence: CASTLQGNTGELFF.

The chain carries TRBV2 and TRBJ2-3; unclear D gene. There are 14 residues in the CDR3. Germline values: CDR1 SNHLY, CDR2 FYNNEI. V dropped 7 bases and J dropped 0 bases, with 11 bases sitting between them. The CDR3 is CASKELGSTDTQYF. As DNA, the CDR3 is TGTGCCAGCAAGGAGCTTGGGAGCACAGATACGCAGTATTTT.

This chain joins TRBV18 and TRBJ2-5, with TRBD2 matching 9 bases. The CDR3 length is 16 residues. From germline, CDR1 is KGHSH and CDR2 LQKENI. Trimming took 3 bases from V and 2 from J; bases not matched to a gene: 7. CDR3 in DNA: TGTGCCAGCTCACCCCTAGCGGGACCGGGGCAAGAGACCCAGTACTTC. This codes for CASSPLAGPGQETQYF.